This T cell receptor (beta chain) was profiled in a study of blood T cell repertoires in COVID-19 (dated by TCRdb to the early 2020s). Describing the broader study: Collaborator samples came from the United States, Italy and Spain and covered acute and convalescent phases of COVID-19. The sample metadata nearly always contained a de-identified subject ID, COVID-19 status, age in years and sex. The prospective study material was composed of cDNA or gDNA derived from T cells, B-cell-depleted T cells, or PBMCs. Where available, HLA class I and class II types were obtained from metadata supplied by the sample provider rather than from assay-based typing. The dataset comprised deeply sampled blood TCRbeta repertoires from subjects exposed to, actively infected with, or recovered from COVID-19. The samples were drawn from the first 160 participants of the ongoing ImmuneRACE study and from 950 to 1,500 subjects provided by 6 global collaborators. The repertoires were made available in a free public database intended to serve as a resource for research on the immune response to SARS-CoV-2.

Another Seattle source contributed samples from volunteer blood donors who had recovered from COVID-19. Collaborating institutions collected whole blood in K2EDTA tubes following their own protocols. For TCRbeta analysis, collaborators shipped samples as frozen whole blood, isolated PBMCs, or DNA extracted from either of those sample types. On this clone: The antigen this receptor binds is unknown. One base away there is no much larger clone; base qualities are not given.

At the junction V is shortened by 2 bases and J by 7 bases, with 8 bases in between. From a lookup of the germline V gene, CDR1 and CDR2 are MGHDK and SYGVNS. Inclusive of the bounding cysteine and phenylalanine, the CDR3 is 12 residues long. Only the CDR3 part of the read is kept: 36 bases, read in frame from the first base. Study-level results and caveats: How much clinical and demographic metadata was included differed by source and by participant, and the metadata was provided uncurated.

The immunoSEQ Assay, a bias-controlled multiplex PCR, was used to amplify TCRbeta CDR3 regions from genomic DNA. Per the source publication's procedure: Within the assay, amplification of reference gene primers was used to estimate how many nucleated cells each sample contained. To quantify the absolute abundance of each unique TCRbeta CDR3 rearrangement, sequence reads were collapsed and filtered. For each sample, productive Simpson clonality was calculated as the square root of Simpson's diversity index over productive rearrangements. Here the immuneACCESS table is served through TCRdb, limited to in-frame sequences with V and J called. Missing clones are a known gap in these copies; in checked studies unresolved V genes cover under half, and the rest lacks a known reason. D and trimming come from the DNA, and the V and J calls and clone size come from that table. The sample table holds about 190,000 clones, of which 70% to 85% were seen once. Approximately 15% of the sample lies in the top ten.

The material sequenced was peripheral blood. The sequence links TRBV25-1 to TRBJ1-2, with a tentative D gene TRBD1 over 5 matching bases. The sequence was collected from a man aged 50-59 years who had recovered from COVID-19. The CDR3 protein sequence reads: CASSEGGGGYTF. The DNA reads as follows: TGTGCCAGCAGTGAAGGGGGAGGTGGCTACACCTTC.